This TCR beta chain was captured by sequencing in a study of cytomegalovirus exposure and HLA in healthy donors. The PCR used 60 Vbeta and 13 Jbeta primers. The repertoire was sequenced with immunoSEQ multiplex PCR; TCRdb's copy has only in-frame clones and lacks some. The data show 150,000 to 200,000 clones, approximately 74% seen once. Per germline, CDR1 LNHDA and CDR2 SQIVND (reference sequence). The CDR3 loop spans 13 amino acids. Trimming took 9 bases from V and 9 from J, leaving 17 bases between them. The clonotype comes from a woman aged 30 to 39 in good health and CMV-seronegative. This rearrangement joins TRBV19 to TRBJ2-2, with D possibly TRBD1 on 6 matching bases. Sequences were obtained from PBMCs. CDR3 sequence (DNA): TGTGCCAGCCGGACAGAACCTCGACGGGAGCTGTTTTTT. Protein: CASRTEPRRELFF.